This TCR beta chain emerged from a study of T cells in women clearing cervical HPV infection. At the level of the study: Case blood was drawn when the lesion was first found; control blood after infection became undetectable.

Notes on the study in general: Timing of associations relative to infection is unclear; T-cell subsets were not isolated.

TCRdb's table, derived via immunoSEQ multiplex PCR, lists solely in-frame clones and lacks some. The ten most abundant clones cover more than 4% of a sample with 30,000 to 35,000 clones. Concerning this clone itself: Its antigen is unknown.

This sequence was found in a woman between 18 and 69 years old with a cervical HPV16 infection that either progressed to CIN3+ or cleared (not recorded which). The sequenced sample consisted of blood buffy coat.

The CDR3 reads CAWSETEYYGYTF. CDR3 DNA, as far as it was read: TGTGCCTGGAGTGAGACAGAGTACTATGGC. The V gene is TRBV30, the J gene TRBJ1-2, with a possible D match to TRBD1 (5 bases). The observed sequence ends 3 residues before the CDR3 terminus, with the missing tail filled in from the germline J gene. This CDR3 contains 13 residues. V dropped 1 base and J dropped 3 bases, with 9 bases sitting between them. Germline V gene data show CDR1 as GTSNPN and CDR2 as SVGIG (reference sequence).